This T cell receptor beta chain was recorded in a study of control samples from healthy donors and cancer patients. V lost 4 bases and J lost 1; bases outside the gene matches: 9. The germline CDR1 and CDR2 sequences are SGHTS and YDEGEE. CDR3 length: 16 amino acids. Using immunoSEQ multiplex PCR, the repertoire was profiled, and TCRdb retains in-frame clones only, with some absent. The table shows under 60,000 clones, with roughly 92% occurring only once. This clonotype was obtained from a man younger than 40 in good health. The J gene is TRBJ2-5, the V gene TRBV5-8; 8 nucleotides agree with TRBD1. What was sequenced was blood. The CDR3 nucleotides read TGTGCCAGCAGCCGGCTAGGCAGGGGGCCCCAAGAGACCCAGTACTTC. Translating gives CASSRLGRGPQETQYF.